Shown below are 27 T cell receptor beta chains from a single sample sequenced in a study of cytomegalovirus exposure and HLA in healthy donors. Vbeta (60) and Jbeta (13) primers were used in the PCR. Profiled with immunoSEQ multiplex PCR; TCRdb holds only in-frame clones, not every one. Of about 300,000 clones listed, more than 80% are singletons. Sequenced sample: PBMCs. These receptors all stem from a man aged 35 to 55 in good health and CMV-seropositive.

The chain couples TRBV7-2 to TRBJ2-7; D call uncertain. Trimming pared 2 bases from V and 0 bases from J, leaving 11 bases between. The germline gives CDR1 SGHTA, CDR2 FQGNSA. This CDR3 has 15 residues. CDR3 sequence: CASSLRSANSYEQYF. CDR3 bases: TGTGCCAGCAGCTTAAGGAGCGCCAACTCCTACGAGCAGTACTTC.

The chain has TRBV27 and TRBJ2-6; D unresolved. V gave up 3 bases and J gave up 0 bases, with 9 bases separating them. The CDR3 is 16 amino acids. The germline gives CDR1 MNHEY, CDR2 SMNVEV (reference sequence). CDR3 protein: CASSFGSGSGANVLTF. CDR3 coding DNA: TGTGCCAGCAGTTTCGGGTCGGGCTCTGGGGCCAACGTCCTGACTTTC.

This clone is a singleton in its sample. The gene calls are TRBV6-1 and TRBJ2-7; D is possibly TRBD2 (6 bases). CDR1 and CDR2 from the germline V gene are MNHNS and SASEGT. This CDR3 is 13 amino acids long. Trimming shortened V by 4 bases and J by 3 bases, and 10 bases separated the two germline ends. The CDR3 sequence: CASSVAGSYEQYF. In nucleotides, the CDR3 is TGTGCCAGCAGTGTGGCGGGGAGCTACGAGCAGTACTTC.

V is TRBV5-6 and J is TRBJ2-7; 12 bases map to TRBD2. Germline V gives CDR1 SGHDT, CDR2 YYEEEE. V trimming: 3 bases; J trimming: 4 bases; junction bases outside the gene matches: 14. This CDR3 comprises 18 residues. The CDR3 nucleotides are TGTGCCAGCAGCTGGGGGCCGCTAGGACTAGCGGGAAGGTACGAGCAGTACTTC. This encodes CASSWGPLGLAGRYEQYF. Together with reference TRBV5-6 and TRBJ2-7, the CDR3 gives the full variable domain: DAGVTQSPTHLIKTRGQQVTLRCSPKSGHDTVSWYQQALGQGPQFIFQYYEEEERQRGNFPDRFSGHQFPNYSSELNVNALLLGDSALYLCASSWGPLGLAGRYEQYFGPGTRLTVT.

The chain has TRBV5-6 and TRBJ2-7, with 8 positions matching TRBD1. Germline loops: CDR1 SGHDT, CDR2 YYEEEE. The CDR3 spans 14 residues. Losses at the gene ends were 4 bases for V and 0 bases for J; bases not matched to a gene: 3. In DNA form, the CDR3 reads TGTGCCAGCAGCCGGACAGGGACCTCCTACGAGCAGTACTTC. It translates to CASSRTGTSYEQYF.

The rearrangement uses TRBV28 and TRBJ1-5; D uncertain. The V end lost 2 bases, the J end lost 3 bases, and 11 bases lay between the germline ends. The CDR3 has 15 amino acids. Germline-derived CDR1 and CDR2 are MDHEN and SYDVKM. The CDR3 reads CASSLVGSFNQPQHF. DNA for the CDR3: TGTGCCAGCAGTTTAGTAGGGAGTTTCAATCAGCCCCAGCATTTT.

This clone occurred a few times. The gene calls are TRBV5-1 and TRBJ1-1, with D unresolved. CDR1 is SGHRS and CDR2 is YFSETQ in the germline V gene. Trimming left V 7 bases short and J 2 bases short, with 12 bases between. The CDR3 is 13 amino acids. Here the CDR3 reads CASGLQINTEAFF. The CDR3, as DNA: TGCGCCAGCGGACTACAGATTAACACTGAAGCTTTCTTT.

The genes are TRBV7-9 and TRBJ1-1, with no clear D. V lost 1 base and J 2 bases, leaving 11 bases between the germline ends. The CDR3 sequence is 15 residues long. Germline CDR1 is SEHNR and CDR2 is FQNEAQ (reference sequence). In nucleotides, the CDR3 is TGTGCCAGCAGCTTAGTTGCCCAGTTAAACACTGAAGCTTTCTTT. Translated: CASSLVAQLNTEAFF.

The CDR3 region has the DNA TGTGCCAGCAGTGACCTCGCGAAAGGAGACTACGAGCAGTACTTC. This codes for CASSDLAKGDYEQYF. The chain combines TRBV25-1 with TRBJ2-7; D ambiguous. Trimming shortened V by 3 bases and J by 3 bases, and 15 bases separated the two germline ends. The CDR3 is 15 amino acids. Germline-derived CDR1 and CDR2 are MGHDK and SYGVNS.

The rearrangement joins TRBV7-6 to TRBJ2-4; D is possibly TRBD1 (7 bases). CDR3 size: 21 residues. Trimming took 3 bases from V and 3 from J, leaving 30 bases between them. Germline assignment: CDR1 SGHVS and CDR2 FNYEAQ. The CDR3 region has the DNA TGTGCCAGCAGCTTTCAACCGCTCGACAGGGTGTGGGGAGGAGGCAAAAACATTCAGTACTTC. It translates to CASSFQPLDRVWGGGKNIQYF. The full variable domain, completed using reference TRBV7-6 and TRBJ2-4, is GAGVSQSPRYKVTKRGQDVALRCDPISGHVSLYWYRQALGQGPEFLTYFNYEAQQDKSGLPNDRFSAERPEGSISTLTIQRTEQRDSAMYRCASSFQPLDRVWGGGKNIQYFGAGTRLSVL.

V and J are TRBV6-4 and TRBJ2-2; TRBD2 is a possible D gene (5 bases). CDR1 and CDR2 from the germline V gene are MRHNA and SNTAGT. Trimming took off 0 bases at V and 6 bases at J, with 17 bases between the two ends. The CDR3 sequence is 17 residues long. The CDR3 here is CASSDSNALAGPGELFF. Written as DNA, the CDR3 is TGTGCCAGCAGTGACTCGAATGCGCTAGCTGGACCCGGGGAGCTGTTTTTT.

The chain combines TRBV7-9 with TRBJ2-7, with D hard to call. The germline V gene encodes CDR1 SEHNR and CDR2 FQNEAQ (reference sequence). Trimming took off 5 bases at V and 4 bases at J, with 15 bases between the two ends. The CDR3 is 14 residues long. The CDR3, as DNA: TGTGCCAGCAGCCCCGGTCCCCCTCGGTACGAGCAGTACTTC. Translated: CASSPGPPRYEQYF.

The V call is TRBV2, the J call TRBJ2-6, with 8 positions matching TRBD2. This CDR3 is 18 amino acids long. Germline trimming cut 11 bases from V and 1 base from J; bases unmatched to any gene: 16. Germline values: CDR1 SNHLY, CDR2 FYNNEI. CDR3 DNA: TGTGCCGGAAAGGCTAGCGGGTACACACCTTCTGGGGCCAACGTCCTGACTTTC. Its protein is CAGKASGYTPSGANVLTF.

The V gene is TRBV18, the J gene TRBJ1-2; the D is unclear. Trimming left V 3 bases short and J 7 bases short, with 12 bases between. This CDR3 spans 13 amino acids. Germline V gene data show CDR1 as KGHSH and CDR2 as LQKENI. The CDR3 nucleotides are TGTGCCAGCTCACCCGACGAACTACGTGGCTACACCTTC. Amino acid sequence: CASSPDELRGYTF. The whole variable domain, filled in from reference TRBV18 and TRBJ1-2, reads NAGVMQNPRHLVRRRGQEARLRCSPMKGHSHVYWYRQLPEEGLKFMVYLQKENIIDESGMPKERFSAEFPKEGPSILRIQQVVRGDSAAYFCASSPDELRGYTFGSGTRLTVV.

CDR3 in amino acids: CASSGRDRVGGEQFF. In DNA, the CDR3 is TGTGCCAGCAGCGGCCGGGACAGGGTGGGCGGTGAGCAGTTCTTC. This rearrangement joins TRBV9 to TRBJ2-1; 9 bases match TRBD1. The germline gives CDR1 SGDLS, CDR2 YYNGEE. J lost 9 bases, V lost 3 bases, and 10 bases had no gene match. The CDR3 runs 15 residues.

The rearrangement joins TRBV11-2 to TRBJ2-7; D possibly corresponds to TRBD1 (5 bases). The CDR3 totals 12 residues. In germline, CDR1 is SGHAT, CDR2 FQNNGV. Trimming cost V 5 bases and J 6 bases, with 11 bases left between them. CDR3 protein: CASSLGQIEQYF. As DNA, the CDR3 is TGTGCCAGCAGCCTGGGGCAGATCGAGCAGTACTTC.

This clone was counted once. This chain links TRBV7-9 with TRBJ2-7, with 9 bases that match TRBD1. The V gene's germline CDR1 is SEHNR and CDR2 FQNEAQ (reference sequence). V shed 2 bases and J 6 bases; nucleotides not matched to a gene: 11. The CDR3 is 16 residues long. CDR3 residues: CASSLPGTGLTIEQYF. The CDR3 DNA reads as TGTGCCAGCAGCTTACCCGGGACAGGGTTGACAATCGAGCAGTACTTC.

As DNA, the CDR3 is TGTGCCATCACCCCGGGACAGGGCTACGAGCAGTACTTC. It encodes CAITPGQGYEQYF. V and J are TRBV10-3 and TRBJ2-7; TRBD1 agrees at 9 bases. Trimming cost V 7 bases and J 3 bases; bases outside gene matches: 4. Germline lookup yields CDR1 ENHRY and CDR2 SYGVKD. There are 13 residues in the CDR3.

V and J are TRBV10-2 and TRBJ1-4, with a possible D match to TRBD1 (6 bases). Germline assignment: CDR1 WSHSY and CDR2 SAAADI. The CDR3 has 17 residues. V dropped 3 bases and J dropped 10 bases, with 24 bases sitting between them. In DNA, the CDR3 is TGCGCCAGCAGTGATTTAGTCGATTGGGGGGGCCAGGGAAAACTGTTTTTT. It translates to CASSDLVDWGGQGKLFF.

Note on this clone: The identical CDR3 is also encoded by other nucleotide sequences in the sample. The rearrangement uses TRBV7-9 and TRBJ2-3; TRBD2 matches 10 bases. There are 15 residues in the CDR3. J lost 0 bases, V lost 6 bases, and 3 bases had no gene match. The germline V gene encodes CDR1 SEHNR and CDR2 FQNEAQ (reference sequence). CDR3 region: CASSRTSGSTDTQYF. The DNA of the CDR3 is TGTGCCAGCAGTCGGACTAGCGGAAGCACAGATACGCAGTATTTT.

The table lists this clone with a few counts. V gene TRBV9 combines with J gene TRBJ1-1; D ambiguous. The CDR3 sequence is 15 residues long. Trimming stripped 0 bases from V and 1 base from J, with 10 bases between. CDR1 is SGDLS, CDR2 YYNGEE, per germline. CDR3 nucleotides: TGTGCCAGCAGCGTAGGGGGAGGGAAGAACACTGAAGCTTTCTTT. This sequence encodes CASSVGGGKNTEAFF.

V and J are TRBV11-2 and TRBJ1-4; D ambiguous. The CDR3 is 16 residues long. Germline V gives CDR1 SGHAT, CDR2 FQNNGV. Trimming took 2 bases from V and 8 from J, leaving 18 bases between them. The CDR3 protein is CASSLFSSSGPEKLFF. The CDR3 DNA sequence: TGTGCCAGCAGCTTATTTTCTTCGAGCGGGCCCGAAAAACTGTTTTTT.

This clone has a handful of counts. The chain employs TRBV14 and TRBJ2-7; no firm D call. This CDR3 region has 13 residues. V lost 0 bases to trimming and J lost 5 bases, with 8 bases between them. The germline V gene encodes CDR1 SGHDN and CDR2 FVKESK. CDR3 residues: CASSQDLLDEQYF. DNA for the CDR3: TGTGCCAGCAGCCAAGATTTACTCGACGAGCAGTACTTC.

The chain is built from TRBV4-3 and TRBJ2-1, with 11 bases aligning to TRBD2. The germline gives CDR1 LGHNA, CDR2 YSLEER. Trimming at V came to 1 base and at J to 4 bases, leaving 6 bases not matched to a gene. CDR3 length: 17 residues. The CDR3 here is CASSQVLAGALYNEQFF. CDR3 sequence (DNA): TGCGCCAGCAGCCAAGTACTAGCGGGAGCGTTGTACAATGAGCAGTTCTTC.

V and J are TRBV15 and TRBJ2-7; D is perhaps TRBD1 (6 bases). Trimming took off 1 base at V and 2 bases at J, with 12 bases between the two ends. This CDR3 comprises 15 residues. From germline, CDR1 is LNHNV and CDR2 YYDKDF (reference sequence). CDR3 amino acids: CATSRVGGSPYEQYF. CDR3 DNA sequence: TGTGCCACCAGCAGAGTTGGGGGCTCGCCCTACGAGCAGTACTTC.

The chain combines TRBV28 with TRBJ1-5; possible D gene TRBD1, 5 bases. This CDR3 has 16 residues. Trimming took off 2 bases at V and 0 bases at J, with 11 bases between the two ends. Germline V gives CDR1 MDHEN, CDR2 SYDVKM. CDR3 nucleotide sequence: TGTGCCAGCAGTTTAGTGGCAGGGTTTAGCAATCAGCCCCAGCATTTT. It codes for CASSLVAGFSNQPQHF.

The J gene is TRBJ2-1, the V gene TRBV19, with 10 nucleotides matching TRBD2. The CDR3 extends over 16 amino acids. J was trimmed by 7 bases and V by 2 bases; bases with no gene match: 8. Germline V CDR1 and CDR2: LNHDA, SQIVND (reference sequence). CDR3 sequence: CASSISSGRILNEQFF. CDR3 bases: TGTGCCAGTAGTATATCTAGCGGGAGAATCCTTAATGAGCAGTTCTTC.